The text below deals with one T cell receptor beta chain. Its target is unknown. Looked up from germline, CDR1 is KGHSH and CDR2 is LQKENI. CDR3 length: 13 amino acids. V lost 3 bases and J 2 bases, leaving 7 bases between the germline ends. The sample belongs to a study of T cells in lung cancer brain metastases. In the study overall: Median interval between primary and brain metastasis specimen acquisition was almost 350 days.

Findings and caveats of the study: DNA fragmentation in FFPE samples may have prevented full retrieval of the infiltrating T cell repertoire. Unique productive clones were significantly fewer in brain metastases: median around 1,500 versus 5,000.

Guided by marked H&E slides, tumor areas were macrodissected from roughly 5 unstained, deparaffinized approximately 10 um sections. TCRdb's table, derived via immunoSEQ multiplex PCR, lists solely in-frame clones and lacks some. The sample lists 3,900 or so clones, 70% to 90% occurring once. The sequencing input was tumor tissue from the primary lung tumor. The TCR originated in a man in his 60s with non-small cell lung cancer. This sequence joins TRBV18 and TRBJ1-2; D unresolved. The CDR3 DNA reads TGTGCCAGCTCACCTGCGGAGAACTATGGCTACACCTTC. Translating gives CASSPAENYGYTF.